The entry below gives a single T cell receptor (beta chain) sequence along with its context. The data were produced by immunoSEQ multiplex PCR, yet TCRdb's version contains in-frame clones alone and is incomplete. Of about 110,000 clones in the sample, 91% are singletons; the top ten hold roughly 1.5%. The sample belongs to a study of T cell changes during pregnancy in multiple sclerosis. Germline V gives CDR1 SGHRS, CDR2 YFSETQ. The CDR3 consists of 14 residues. V lost 5 bases to trimming and J lost 5 bases, with 16 bases between them. The rearrangement joins TRBV5-1 to TRBJ1-1, with D possibly being TRBD1 (5 bases). The specimen was peripheral blood, collected before pregnancy. This clonotype was sampled from a female donor with multiple sclerosis, enrolled in a pregnancy study. The CDR3: CASRNRGEGTEAFF. The DNA of the CDR3 is TGCGCCAGCAGAAACCGGGGGGAGGGGACTGAAGCTTTCTTT. Filled out from reference TRBV5-1 and TRBJ1-1, the complete variable domain reads KAGVTQTPRYLIKTRGQQVTLSCSPISGHRSVSWYQQTPGQGLQFLFEYFSETQRNKGNFPGRFSGRQFSNSRSEMNVSTLELGDSALYLCASRNRGEGTEAFFGQGTRLTVV.